The present TCR beta chain was sequenced within a study of Ad26.COV2.S vaccination and SARS-CoV-2 variants. Clones were sequenced by immunoSEQ multiplex PCR, and TCRdb holds only the in-frame ones, with some missing. Of approximately 400,000 clones detected, 83% appear once; the ten largest clones hold almost 7.5%. Treatment noted: roughly 19 received Ad26.COV2.S at low or high dose, single or two shots; 5 received placebo; per-sample allocation not given. The samples were gathered on day 63 after the first injection of vaccine or placebo. The germline gives CDR1 LGHDT, CDR2 YNNKEL (reference sequence). V shed 1 base and J 11 bases; nucleotides not matched to a gene: 5. The CDR3 sequence is 13 residues long.

This receptor was obtained from a person aged 18-60 years who received the Ad26.COV2.S COVID-19 vaccine or a placebo. J is TRBJ2-7 and V is TRBV3-1 (or the pseudogene TRBV3-2); TRBD1 aligns across 10 bases. The sample consisted of peripheral blood, taken in a trial of Ad26.COV2.S vaccine versus placebo. CDR3 in amino acids: CASSQGDRGKEYF. In nucleotides, the CDR3 is TGTGCCAGCAGCCAAGGGGACAGGGGTAAGGAGTACTTC.